This T cell receptor beta chain was documented in a study of T cells in Graves' hyperthyroidism and ophthalmopathy. Overall study context: At initial diagnosis, before any treatment had begun, peripheral blood was obtained. Regarding the study as a whole: The majority of expanded thyroid clonotypes above 0.001 also appeared in blood.

This clonotype appeared many times. Its antigen is not known. RNA transcripts provided the source from which TCR beta CDR3 regions were amplified. With the HTBI primer set, the TCR CDR3 went through a first round of RT-PCR. A single record per CDR3 protein comes from TCRdb applying MiXCR to the multiplex PCR reads. The repertoire holds hundreds of thousands of distinct CDR3 sequences, with over 35% as singletons. Patients aged 18 to 65 had newly diagnosed hyperthyroidism that had lasted under 2 months. Trimming left V 6 bases short and J 2 bases short, with 10 bases between. Germline V lookup: CDR1 SQVTM, CDR2 ANQGSEA. The CDR3 runs to 12 residues.

This TCR came from a man aged 18 to 29 with Graves' hyperthyroidism. The source material was blood. This sequence joins TRBV29-1 and TRBJ1-1; the D is unclear. The CDR3 region has the DNA TGCAGCGTCCTTCGTCCAAACACTGAAGCTTTCTTT. Translation gives CSVLRPNTEAFF. The variable domain in full, completed from reference TRBV29-1 and TRBJ1-1, reads SAVISQKPSRDICQRGTSLTIQCQVDSQVTMMFWYRQQPGQSLTLIATANQGSEATYESGFVIDKFPISRPNLTFSTLTVSNMSPEDSSIYLCSVLRPNTEAFFGQGTRLTVV.